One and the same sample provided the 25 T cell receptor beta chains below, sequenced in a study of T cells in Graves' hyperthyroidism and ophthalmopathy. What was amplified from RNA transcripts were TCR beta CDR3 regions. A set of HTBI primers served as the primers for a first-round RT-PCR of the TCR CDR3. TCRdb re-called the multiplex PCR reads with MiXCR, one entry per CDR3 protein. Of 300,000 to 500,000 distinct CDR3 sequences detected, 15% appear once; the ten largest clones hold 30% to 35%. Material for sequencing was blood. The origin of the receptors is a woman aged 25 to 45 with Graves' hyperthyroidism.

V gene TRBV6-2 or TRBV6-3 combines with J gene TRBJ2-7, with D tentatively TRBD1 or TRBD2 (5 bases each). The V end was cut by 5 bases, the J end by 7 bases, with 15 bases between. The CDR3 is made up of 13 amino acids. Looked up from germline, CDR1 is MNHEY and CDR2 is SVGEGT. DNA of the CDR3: TGTGCCAGCAGTCCCGGGGCCACGGGGGAGCAGTACTTC. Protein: CASSPGATGEQYF.

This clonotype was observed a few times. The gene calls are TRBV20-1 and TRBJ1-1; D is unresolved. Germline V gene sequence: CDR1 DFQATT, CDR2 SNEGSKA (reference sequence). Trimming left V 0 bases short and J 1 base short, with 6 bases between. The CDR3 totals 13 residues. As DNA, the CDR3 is TGCAGTGCTAGAGATTTGGGGAACACTGAAGCTTTCTTT. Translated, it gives CSARDLGNTEAFF.

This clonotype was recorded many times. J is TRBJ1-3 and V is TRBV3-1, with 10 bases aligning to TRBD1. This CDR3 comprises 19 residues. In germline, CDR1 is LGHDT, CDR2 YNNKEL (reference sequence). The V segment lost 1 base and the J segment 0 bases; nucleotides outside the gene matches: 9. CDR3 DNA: TGTGCCAGCAGCCAAGTTGGGACAGGGGTTTCCTTCTCTGGAAACACCATATATTTT. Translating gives CASSQVGTGVSFSGNTIYF.

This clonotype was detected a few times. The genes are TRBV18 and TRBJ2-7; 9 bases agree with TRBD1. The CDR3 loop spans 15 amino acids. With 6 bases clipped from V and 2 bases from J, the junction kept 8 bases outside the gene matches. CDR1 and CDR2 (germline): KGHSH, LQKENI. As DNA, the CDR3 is TGTGCCAGCTCCCACGACAGGGGGGTTCCCTACGAGCAGTACTTC. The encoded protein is CASSHDRGVPYEQYF.

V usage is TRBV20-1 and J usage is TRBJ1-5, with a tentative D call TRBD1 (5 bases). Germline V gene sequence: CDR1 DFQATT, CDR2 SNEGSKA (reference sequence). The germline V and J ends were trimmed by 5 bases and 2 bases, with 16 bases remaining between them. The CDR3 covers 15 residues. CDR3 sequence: CSAFLGGYGNQPQHF. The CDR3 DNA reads TGCAGTGCTTTTCTTGGGGGGTATGGCAATCAGCCCCAGCATTTT.

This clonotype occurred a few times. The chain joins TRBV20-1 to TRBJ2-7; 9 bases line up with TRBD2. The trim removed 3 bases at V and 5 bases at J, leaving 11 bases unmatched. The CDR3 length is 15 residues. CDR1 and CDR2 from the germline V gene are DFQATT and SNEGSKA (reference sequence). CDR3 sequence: CSARGTSFGPDEQYF. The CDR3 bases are TGCAGTGCTAGGGGGACTAGCTTTGGGCCGGACGAGCAGTACTTC.

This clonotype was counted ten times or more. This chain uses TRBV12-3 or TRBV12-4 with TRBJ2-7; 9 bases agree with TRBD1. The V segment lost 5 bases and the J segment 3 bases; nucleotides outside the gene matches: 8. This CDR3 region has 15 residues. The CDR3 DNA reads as TGTGCCAGCAGTCGGACAGGGGCCCCATTCTACGAGCAGTACTTC. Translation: CASSRTGAPFYEQYF.

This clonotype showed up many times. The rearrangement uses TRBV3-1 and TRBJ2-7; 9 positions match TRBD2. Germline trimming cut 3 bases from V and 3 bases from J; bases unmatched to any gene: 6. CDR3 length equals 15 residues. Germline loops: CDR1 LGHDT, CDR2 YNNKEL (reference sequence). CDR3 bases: TGTGCCAGCAGCCAGATAGCGGGGGCAAACTACGAGCAGTACTTC. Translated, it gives CASSQIAGANYEQYF.

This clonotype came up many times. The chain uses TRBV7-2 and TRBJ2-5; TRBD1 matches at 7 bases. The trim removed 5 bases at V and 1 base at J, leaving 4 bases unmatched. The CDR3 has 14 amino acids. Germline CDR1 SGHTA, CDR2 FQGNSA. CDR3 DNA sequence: TGTGCCAGCAGCGGAAACAGGGGCCAAGAGACCCAGTACTTC. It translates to CASSGNRGQETQYF.

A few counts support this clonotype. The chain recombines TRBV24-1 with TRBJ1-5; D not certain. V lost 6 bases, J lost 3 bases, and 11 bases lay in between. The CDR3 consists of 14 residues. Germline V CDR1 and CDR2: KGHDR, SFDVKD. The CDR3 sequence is CATSNPGINQPQHF. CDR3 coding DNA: TGTGCCACCAGTAACCCAGGAATCAATCAGCCCCAGCATTTT.

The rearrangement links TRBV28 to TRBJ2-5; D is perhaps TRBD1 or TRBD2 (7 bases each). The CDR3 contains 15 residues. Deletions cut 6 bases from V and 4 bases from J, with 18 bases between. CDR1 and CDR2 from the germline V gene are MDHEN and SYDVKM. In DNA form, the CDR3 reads TGTGCCAGCAGCCCTGGTGGCAGGGGGGGAGAGACCCAGTACTTC. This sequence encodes CASSPGGRGGETQYF.

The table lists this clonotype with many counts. In DNA form, the CDR3 reads TGTGCCAGCAGCTTCGGGACTAGCGGGAACTACGAGCAGTACTTC. Translating it yields CASSFGTSGNYEQYF. V gene TRBV7-9 combines with J gene TRBJ2-7; 13 bases match TRBD2. The CDR3 has 15 amino acids. Unmatched junction bases numbered 2, after V lost 3 bases and J lost 3 bases. Germline loops: CDR1 SEHNR, CDR2 FQNEAQ (reference sequence).

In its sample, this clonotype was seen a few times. The CDR3 nucleotides read TGCAGTGCTACGACTAGCGGGACCTACGAGCAGTACTTC. Translation: CSATTSGTYEQYF. This chain links TRBV20-1 with TRBJ2-7, with 11 positions matching TRBD2. V trimming: 4 bases; J trimming: 2 bases; junction bases outside the gene matches: 1. This CDR3 spans 13 amino acids. Germline V gene lookup returns CDR1 DFQATT and CDR2 SNEGSKA (reference sequence).

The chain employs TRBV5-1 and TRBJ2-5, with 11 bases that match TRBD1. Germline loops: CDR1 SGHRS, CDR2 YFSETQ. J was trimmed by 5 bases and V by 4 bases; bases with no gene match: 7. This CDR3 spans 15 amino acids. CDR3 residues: CASSPDRGRTETQYF. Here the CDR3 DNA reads TGCGCCAGCAGCCCGGACAGGGGGCGAACGGAGACCCAGTACTTC.

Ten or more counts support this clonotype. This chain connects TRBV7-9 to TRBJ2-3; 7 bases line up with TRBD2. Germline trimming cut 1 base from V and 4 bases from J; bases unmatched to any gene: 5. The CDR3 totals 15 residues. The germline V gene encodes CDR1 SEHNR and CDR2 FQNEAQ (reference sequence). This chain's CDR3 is CASSLVGGSADTQYF. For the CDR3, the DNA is TGTGCCAGCAGCTTAGTAGGCGGGAGCGCAGATACGCAGTATTTT.

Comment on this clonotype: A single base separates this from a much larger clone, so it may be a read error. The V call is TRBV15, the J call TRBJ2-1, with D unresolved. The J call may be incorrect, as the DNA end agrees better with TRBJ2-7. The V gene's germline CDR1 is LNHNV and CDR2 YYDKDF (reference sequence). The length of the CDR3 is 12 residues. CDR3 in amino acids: CATSTSYNEQYF. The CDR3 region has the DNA TGTGCCACCAGCACTTCCTACAATGAGCAGTACTTC.

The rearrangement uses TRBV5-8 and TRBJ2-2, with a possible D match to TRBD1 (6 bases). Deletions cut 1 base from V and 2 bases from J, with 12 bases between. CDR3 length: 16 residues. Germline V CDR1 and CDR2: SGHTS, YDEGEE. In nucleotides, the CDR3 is TGTGCCAGCAGCTTGCCTGGACAGACCAACACCGGGGAGCTGTTTTTT. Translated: CASSLPGQTNTGELFF.

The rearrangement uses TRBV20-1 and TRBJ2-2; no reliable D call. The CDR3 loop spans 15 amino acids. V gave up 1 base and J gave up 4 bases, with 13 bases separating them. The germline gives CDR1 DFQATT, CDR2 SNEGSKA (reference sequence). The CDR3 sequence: CSARGPTWGTGELFF. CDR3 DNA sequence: TGCAGTGCTAGAGGACCAACCTGGGGCACCGGGGAGCTGTTTTTT.

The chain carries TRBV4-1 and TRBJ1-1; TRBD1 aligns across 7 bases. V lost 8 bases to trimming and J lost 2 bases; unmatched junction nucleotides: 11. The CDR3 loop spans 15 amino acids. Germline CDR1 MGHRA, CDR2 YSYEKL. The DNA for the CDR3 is TGCGCCAGCGCGGACTGGGGAGGGGGCAACACTGAAGCTTTCTTT. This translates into CASADWGGGNTEAFF.

This CDR3 is CSPPIRRGGRLTGELFF. The CDR3 bases are TGCAGCCCTCCAATCCGCCGGGGCGGGAGGCTCACCGGGGAGCTGTTTTTT. The V call is TRBV29-1, the J call TRBJ2-2, with 8 bases matching TRBD2. Germline assignment: CDR1 SQVTM and CDR2 ANQGSEA. The CDR3 length is 17 residues. J was trimmed by 4 bases and V by 8 bases; bases with no gene match: 18.

This chain's CDR3 is CASSLSGTGVGYGYTF. CDR3 coding DNA: TGTGCCAGCAGTTTAAGCGGGACAGGGGTTGGGTATGGCTACACCTTC. This chain links TRBV27 with TRBJ1-2, with TRBD1 matching 10 bases. Losses at the gene ends were 2 bases for V and 5 bases for J; bases not matched to a gene: 8. Germline-derived CDR1 and CDR2 are MNHEY and SMNVEV (reference sequence). CDR3 length: 16 amino acids.

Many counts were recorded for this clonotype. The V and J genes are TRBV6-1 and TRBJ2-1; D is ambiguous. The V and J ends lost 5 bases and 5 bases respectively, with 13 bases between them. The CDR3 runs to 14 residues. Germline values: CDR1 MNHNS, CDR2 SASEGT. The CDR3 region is CASSRNGPDNEQFF. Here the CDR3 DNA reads TGTGCCAGCAGTAGAAATGGACCAGACAATGAGCAGTTCTTC.

CDR3 nucleotide sequence: TGTGCCACCAGGATGGGGGTGAACACTGAAGCTTTCTTT. This encodes CATRMGVNTEAFF. The chain couples TRBV15 to TRBJ1-1; possible D gene TRBD1, 5 bases. Per germline, CDR1 LNHNV and CDR2 YYDKDF (reference sequence). CDR3 length equals 13 residues. V was clipped by 6 bases and J by 0 bases, with 8 bases between them.

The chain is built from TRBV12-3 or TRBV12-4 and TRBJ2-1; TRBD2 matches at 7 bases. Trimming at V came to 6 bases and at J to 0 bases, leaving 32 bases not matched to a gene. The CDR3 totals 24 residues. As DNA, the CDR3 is TGTGCCAGCAGCCTACCGGGGACTCGGGAGGAAGTCCCGCCTCAATTAAGCTCCTACAATGAGCAGTTCTTC. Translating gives CASSLPGTREEVPPQLSSYNEQFF.

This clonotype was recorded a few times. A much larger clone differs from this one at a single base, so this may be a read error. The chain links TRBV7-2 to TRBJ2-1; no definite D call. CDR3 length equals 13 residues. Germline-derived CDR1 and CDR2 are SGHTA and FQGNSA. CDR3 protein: CAGSLYGPNEQFF. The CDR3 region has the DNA TGTGCCGGCAGCTTATACGGGCCGAATGAGCAGTTCTTC.